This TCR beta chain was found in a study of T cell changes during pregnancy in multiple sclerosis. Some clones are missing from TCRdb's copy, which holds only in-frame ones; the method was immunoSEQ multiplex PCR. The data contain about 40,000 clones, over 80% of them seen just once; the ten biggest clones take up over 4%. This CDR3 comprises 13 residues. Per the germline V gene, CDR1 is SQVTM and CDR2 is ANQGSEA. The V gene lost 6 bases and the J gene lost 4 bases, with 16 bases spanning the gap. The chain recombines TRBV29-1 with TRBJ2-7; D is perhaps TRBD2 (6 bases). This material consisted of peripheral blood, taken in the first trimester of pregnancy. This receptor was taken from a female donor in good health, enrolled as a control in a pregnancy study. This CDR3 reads CSVGGTLLYEQYF. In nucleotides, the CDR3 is TGCAGCGTGGGCGGGACTCTCCTATACGAGCAGTACTTC.